A selection of T cell receptor beta chains follows, all from one sample in a study. TCRdb reprocessed the 5' RACE reads with MiXCR, giving one entry per CDR3 protein. The data contain approximately 30,000 distinct CDR3 sequences, roughly a quarter of them singletons. Source material: memory CD4+ T cells sorted from blood. The source is a female donor with breast cancer. Each CDR3 is given with its conserved first and last residue. The order of the fields is J gene, V gene, D gene, clone size, CDR3 DNA, CDR3 protein. The D gene is left open where the match is weak. Clone sizes are given selectively: once, few, many, or a class where the clone is expanded.

J gene: TRBJ2-7
V gene: TRBV6-2/TRBV6-3
D gene: -
clone size: many
CDR3 DNA: TGTGCCAGCAGTTACGGTGTTAGGGGGACCTACGAGCAGTACTTC
CDR3 protein: CASSYGVRGTYEQYF

J gene: TRBJ2-2
V gene: TRBV4-2
D gene: -
clone size: few
CDR3 DNA: TGTGCCAGCAGCCAAGATGGGAACACCGGGGAGCTGTTTTTT
CDR3 protein: CASSQDGNTGELFF

J gene: TRBJ2-7
V gene: TRBV7-9
D gene: TRBD1
clone size: -
CDR3 DNA: TGTGCCAGCAGCTTAAATTCTCGGCTGGGGACAGGGAGCGTTTTTTTTGAGCAGTACTTC
CDR3 protein: CASSLNSRLGTGSVFFEQYF

J gene: TRBJ1-1
V gene: TRBV27
D gene: -
clone size: medium-sized
CDR3 DNA: TGTGCCAGCAGTTTAGGGCACCTGAACACTGAAGCTTTCTTT
CDR3 protein: CASSLGHLNTEAFF

J gene: TRBJ2-1
V gene: TRBV6-5
D gene: -
clone size: medium-sized
CDR3 DNA: TGTGCCAGCAGTCCCTACACTTCCTACAATGAGCAGTTCTTC
CDR3 protein: CASSPYTSYNEQFF

J gene: TRBJ2-7
V gene: TRBV6-2/TRBV6-3
D gene: TRBD1
clone size: -
CDR3 DNA: TGTGCCAGCAGTTACCCAACAGGGGATCGCTACGAGCAGTACTTC
CDR3 protein: CASSYPTGDRYEQYF

J gene: TRBJ2-1
V gene: TRBV3-1
D gene: -
clone size: few
CDR3 DNA: TGTGCCAGCAGCCCTTCGCCAAGACACACCGGGACCACCTACAATGAGCAGTTCTTC
CDR3 protein: CASSPSPRHTGTTYNEQFF

J gene: TRBJ2-3
V gene: TRBV20-1
D gene: -
clone size: many
CDR3 DNA: TGCAGTGCCCCCGACGGCGCGGGATTGATCACCACAGATACGCAGTATTTT
CDR3 protein: CSAPDGAGLITTDTQYF

J gene: TRBJ2-1
V gene: TRBV7-9
D gene: -
clone size: -
CDR3 DNA: TGTGCCAGCAGCTTAAGCGACCGTGAGCAGTTCTTC
CDR3 protein: CASSLSDREQFF

J gene: TRBJ1-1
V gene: TRBV12-3/TRBV12-4
D gene: -
clone size: -
CDR3 DNA: TGTGCCAGCGGCTACGGGACTGAAGCTTTCTTT
CDR3 protein: CASGYGTEAFF

J gene: TRBJ2-3
V gene: TRBV4-1
D gene: -
clone size: few
CDR3 DNA: TGCGCCAGCAGCCACGCCTTAACTAGCACAGATACGCAGTATTTT
CDR3 protein: CASSHALTSTDTQYF

J gene: TRBJ2-1
V gene: TRBV27
D gene: -
clone size: few
CDR3 DNA: TGTGCCAGCAGCCCCAGTAGGAGCTCCTACAATGAGCAGTTCTTC
CDR3 protein: CASSPSRSSYNEQFF

J gene: TRBJ1-3
V gene: TRBV28
D gene: -
clone size: few
CDR3 DNA: TGTGCCAGCAGTTTACAGGGCAGCTCTGGAAACACCATATATTTT
CDR3 protein: CASSLQGSSGNTIYF

J gene: TRBJ1-1
V gene: TRBV7-2
D gene: -
clone size: many
CDR3 DNA: TGTGCCAGCAGCTTACGTCTCCGTGTGGACACTGAAGCTTTCTTT
CDR3 protein: CASSLRLRVDTEAFF

J gene: TRBJ2-7
V gene: TRBV12-3/TRBV12-4
D gene: TRBD1
clone size: many
CDR3 DNA: TGTGCCAGCAGTTTATCAGGACAGGCCTACGAGCAGTACTTC
CDR3 protein: CASSLSGQAYEQYF

J gene: TRBJ2-7
V gene: TRBV7-2
D gene: TRBD1
clone size: few
CDR3 DNA: TGTGCCAGTAATCAGGGGGCGAGGGAGCAGTACTTC
CDR3 protein: CASNQGAREQYF